The 32 T cell receptor beta chains reported below all come from one sample, sequenced in a study of identifying expanded T cells in peripheral blood (dated by TCRdb to the late 2010s). Preparation of the library involved the immunoSEQ multiplex PCR assay. TCRdb carries this immuneACCESS record with in-frame sequences only. Its versions omit some clonotypes, under half of them owing to an unresolved V gene in the studies checked, with the rest unexplained. This sample comprises 97,000 or so clones, approximately 88% of them detected only once. The top ten constitute 13% to 15% of the sample. Sequencing used blood. Receptors originate from a person aged 18-69 years in good health.

The V gene is TRBV6-6, the J gene TRBJ2-7, with 11 bases identical to TRBD2. CDR1 is MNHNY and CDR2 is SVGAGI in the germline V gene (reference sequence). J gave up 4 bases and V 5 bases, and 10 bases lay outside the gene matches. The CDR3 contains 16 residues. The CDR3 loop reads CASSHFGTSGNYEQYF. CDR3 DNA: TGTGCCAGCAGTCACTTCGGGACTAGCGGCAATTACGAGCAGTACTTC.

The chain has TRBV19 and TRBJ2-3; possible D gene TRBD1, 6 bases. There are 14 residues in the CDR3. The V end was cut by 5 bases, the J end by 1 base, with 10 bases between. The germline gives CDR1 LNHDA, CDR2 SQIVND (reference sequence). The CDR3 reads CASSLRQGTDTQYF. As DNA, the CDR3 is TGTGCCAGTAGTTTAAGACAGGGCACAGATACGCAGTATTTT.

The chain has TRBV2 and TRBJ2-2; 7 bases line up with TRBD2. The CDR3 has 15 amino acids. The trim removed 3 bases at V and 5 bases at J, leaving 6 bases unmatched. Germline lookup yields CDR1 SNHLY and CDR2 FYNNEI. The CDR3 DNA is TGTGCCAGCAGTGAGGGAGGGGTGAGGACCGGGGAGCTGTTTTTT. Protein sequence: CASSEGGVRTGELFF.

The chain has TRBV5-4 and TRBJ2-3; D uncertain. The germline V and J ends were trimmed by 3 bases and 4 bases, with 12 bases remaining between them. The CDR3 runs to 14 residues. The germline V gene encodes CDR1 SGHNT and CDR2 YYREEE (reference sequence). The CDR3 loop reads CASSSKTTADTQYF. Written as DNA, the CDR3 is TGTGCCAGCAGCTCAAAAACGACTGCAGATACGCAGTATTTT.

V is TRBV19 and J is TRBJ2-7, with a possible D match to TRBD1 (6 bases). CDR1 and CDR2 from the germline V gene are LNHDA and SQIVND (reference sequence). The V and J ends lost 1 base and 0 bases respectively, with 10 bases between them. This CDR3 spans 15 amino acids. CDR3 DNA sequence: TGTGCCAGTAGTATAGGTGGGACAAGCTCCTACGAGCAGTACTTC. Translating it yields CASSIGGTSSYEQYF.

The CDR3: CASSRDFTDTQYF. Here the CDR3 DNA reads TGTGCCAGCAGCCGGGACTTCACAGATACGCAGTATTTT. The J gene is TRBJ2-3, the V gene TRBV11-1, with D perhaps TRBD2 (6 bases). This CDR3 region has 13 residues. Germline lookup yields CDR1 SGHAT and CDR2 FQDESV (reference sequence). Deletions cut 5 bases from V and 2 bases from J, with 8 bases between.

The chain uses TRBV28 and TRBJ2-1; weak D call: TRBD1 (6 bases). Germline CDR1 MDHEN, CDR2 SYDVKM. Trimming took off 6 bases at V and 2 bases at J, with 17 bases between the two ends. The CDR3 is made up of 16 amino acids. This chain's CDR3 is CASRPPGQKPYNEQFF. In DNA form, the CDR3 reads TGTGCCAGCAGACCACCCGGACAGAAACCCTACAATGAGCAGTTCTTC.

This rearrangement joins TRBV4-2 to TRBJ2-7; TRBD1 is a possible D gene (7 bases). Looked up from germline, CDR1 is LGHNA and CDR2 is YNFKEQ. V lost 0 bases to trimming and J lost 3 bases, with 12 bases between them. The CDR3 consists of 15 residues. The DNA of the CDR3 is TGTGCCAGCAGCCAAGAGGGGCAGGGGGGCTACGAGCAGTACTTC. Encoded protein: CASSQEGQGGYEQYF.

This clone was observed a handful of times. The germline gene is not matched at one end of the junction; a read error may be the cause. V gene TRBV11-2 combines with J gene TRBJ2-5, with TRBD1 matching 8 bases. Germline assignment: CDR1 SGHAT and CDR2 FQNNGV. The CDR3 runs 16 residues. In nucleotides, the CDR3 is TGCGCCAGCAGCCGATCTTCCGGACAGGGAACAGAGACCCAGTACTTC. Its translation is CASSRSSGQGTETQYF.

The rearrangement uses TRBV28 and TRBJ2-7; D might be TRBD2 (5 bases). Germline assignment: CDR1 MDHEN and CDR2 SYDVKM. This CDR3 region has 14 residues. V was pared by 8 bases and J by 2 bases, with 16 bases between. This chain's CDR3 is CASGIPPGTYEQYF. In nucleotides, the CDR3 is TGTGCCAGCGGAATCCCCCCGGGGACCTACGAGCAGTACTTC.

This clone has just a few counts. The chain couples TRBV5-1 to TRBJ1-2; tentatively, D is TRBD1 (6 bases). In germline, CDR1 is SGHRS, CDR2 YFSETQ. V lost 0 bases and J lost 4, with 13 bases in between. The CDR3 runs to 15 residues. The CDR3, as DNA: TGCGCCAGCAGCTTGGGGGAACAGGGTCTCTATGGCTACACCTTC. Translating it yields CASSLGEQGLYGYTF.

The CDR3 region is CASSMRGQLLTGANVLTF. The CDR3 coding sequence is TGTGCCAGCAGTATGCGGGGGCAATTACTAACTGGGGCCAACGTCCTGACTTTC. V usage is TRBV27 and J usage is TRBJ2-6; D might be TRBD2 (7 bases). The germline V gene has CDR1 MNHEY and CDR2 SMNVEV (reference sequence). CDR3 length: 18 residues. Trimming took off 5 bases at V and 2 bases at J, with 19 bases between the two ends.

This sequence joins TRBV5-1 and TRBJ1-4; D is perhaps TRBD1 (5 bases). The V end was cut by 4 bases, the J end by 1 base, with 8 bases between. CDR3 size: 14 residues. Germline V gene lookup returns CDR1 SGHRS and CDR2 YFSETQ. The CDR3 here is CASSGGVTNEKLFF. The CDR3, as DNA: TGCGCCAGCAGCGGAGGGGTAACTAATGAAAAACTGTTTTTT.

The rearrangement joins TRBV19 to TRBJ2-3; D may be TRBD2 (6 bases). The CDR3 loop spans 13 amino acids. The V gene lost 9 bases and the J gene lost 3 bases, with 13 bases spanning the gap. Germline-derived CDR1 and CDR2 are LNHDA and SQIVND (reference sequence). The CDR3 is CASRPGGTDTQYF. The CDR3 DNA follows: TGTGCCAGCCGGCCCGGGGGAACAGATACGCAGTATTTT.

The chain links TRBV21-1 to TRBJ2-1; TRBD2 is the table's D call and was not checked against the DNA. TRBV21-1 is given as a pseudogene. There are 17 residues in the CDR3. The CDR3 spells CASSKDGRARGFNEQFF. DNA of the CDR3: TGTGCCAGCAGCAAAGACGGGCGGGCGCGAGGGTTCAATGAGCAGTTCTTC.

V is TRBV6-1 and J is TRBJ1-4; 9 nucleotides agree with TRBD1. Germline-derived CDR1 and CDR2 are MNHNS and SASEGT. The CDR3 totals 14 residues. After removal of 7 bases from V and 8 bases from J, the junction contained 8 bases not matched to a gene. The chain's CDR3 is CASMEQGAVEKLFF. CDR3 in DNA: TGTGCCAGCATGGAACAGGGGGCTGTGGAAAAACTGTTTTTT.

This chain joins TRBV7-2 and TRBJ1-1, with D possibly being TRBD1 (5 bases). This CDR3 has 14 residues. Trimming shortened V by 4 bases and J by 5 bases, and 14 bases separated the two germline ends. Germline loops: CDR1 SGHTA, CDR2 FQGNSA. The DNA of the CDR3 is TGTGCCAGCAGCTCCGCGGGGAGGGGAACTGAAGCTTTCTTT. Translated: CASSSAGRGTEAFF. Combining the CDR3 with reference TRBV7-2 and TRBJ1-1 gives the whole variable domain GAGVSQSPSNKVTEKGKDVELRCDPISGHTALYWYRQSLGQGLEFLIYFQGNSAPDKSGLPSDRFSAERTGGSVSTLTIQRTQQEDSAVYLCASSSAGRGTEAFFGQGTRLTVV.

The table lists this clone with a few counts. CDR3 loop: CASTRDRAPDTQYF. The CDR3 bases are TGTGCCAGTACTCGGGACAGGGCCCCAGATACGCAGTATTTT. This chain uses TRBV19 with TRBJ2-3; 9 bases line up with TRBD1. CDR1 LNHDA and CDR2 SQIVND come from the germline V gene (reference sequence). The ends lost 7 bases at V and 4 bases at J; junction bases unmatched: 6. The CDR3 sequence is 14 residues long.

The chain combines TRBV11-2 with TRBJ2-2; the match to TRBD1 covers 7 bases. The CDR3 has 14 residues. J gave up 6 bases and V 4 bases, and 5 bases lay outside the gene matches. Looked up from germline, CDR1 is SGHAT and CDR2 is FQNNGV. The CDR3 loop reads CASSSDRVAGELFF. DNA for the CDR3: TGTGCCAGCAGCTCAGACAGGGTAGCCGGGGAGCTGTTTTTT.

The J gene is TRBJ2-4, the V gene TRBV11-2; no firm D call. The CDR3 consists of 15 residues. Trimming removed 1 base at V and 6 bases at J, with 13 bases between. CDR1 and CDR2 from the germline V gene are SGHAT and FQNNGV. The CDR3 DNA follows: TGTGCCAGCAGCTTAGGAGCCAGACCAATAAACATTCAGTACTTC. Translated, it gives CASSLGARPINIQYF.

The rearrangement joins TRBV19 to TRBJ2-1; 9 nucleotides line up with TRBD2. Germline V gives CDR1 LNHDA, CDR2 SQIVND (reference sequence). There are 16 residues in the CDR3. J was trimmed by 1 base and V by 1 base; bases with no gene match: 2. CDR3 protein: CASSIALAGSYNEQFF. CDR3 in DNA: TGTGCCAGTAGTATAGCACTAGCGGGTTCCTACAATGAGCAGTTCTTC.

The chain uses TRBV4-2 and TRBJ2-1, with D perhaps matching TRBD1 or TRBD2 (5 bases each). The ends were cut back, 0 bases at V and 7 bases at J, with 16 bases in the middle. The germline CDR1 and CDR2 sequences are LGHNA and YNFKEQ. The CDR3 contains 16 residues. The DNA for the CDR3 is TGTGCCAGCAGCCAAGATCATGGGGGAGTGAAAAATGAGCAGTTCTTC. Translation gives CASSQDHGGVKNEQFF.

This CDR3 is CASSLVVGGFDGYTF. In nucleotides, the CDR3 is TGTGCCAGCAGCTTAGTCGTCGGGGGCTTTGATGGCTACACCTTC. This chain links TRBV7-2 with TRBJ1-2; a possible D gene is TRBD1 (6 bases). This CDR3 contains 15 residues. V was pared by 1 base and J by 6 bases, with 15 bases between. CDR1 and CDR2 from the germline V gene are SGHTA and FQGNSA.

V is TRBV29-1 and J is TRBJ1-2; 7 bases are a match to TRBD1. Germline-derived CDR1 and CDR2 are SQVTM and ANQGSEA. V was pared by 1 base and J by 4 bases, with 3 bases of the junction left unmatched. CDR3 length: 13 amino acids. CDR3 DNA: TGCAGCGTTGAAGGGGGACAGACCTATGGCTACACCTTC. Its translation is CSVEGGQTYGYTF.

The chain uses TRBV5-4 and TRBJ1-1; 7 nucleotides align to TRBD1. Germline V gene lookup returns CDR1 SGHNT and CDR2 YYREEE (reference sequence). The length of the CDR3 is 15 residues. Trimming at V came to 3 bases and at J to 0 bases, leaving 5 bases not matched to a gene. CDR3 coding DNA: TGTGCCAGCAGCTCAGGGGGAGCCATGAACACTGAAGCTTTCTTT. This gives the protein CASSSGGAMNTEAFF.

The CDR3 loop is CASSPKAGVYNEQFF. The CDR3 DNA follows: TGTGCCAGCAGCCCCAAAGCGGGAGTCTACAATGAGCAGTTCTTC. The chain carries TRBV11-3 and TRBJ2-1; 8 nucleotides match TRBD2. The CDR3 loop spans 15 amino acids. The trim removed 5 bases at V and 3 bases at J, leaving 6 bases unmatched. Germline values: CDR1 SGHNT, CDR2 YENEEA.

This clone was detected a few times. V is TRBV7-8 and J is TRBJ1-5, with 7 bases fitting TRBD1. The CDR3 runs 15 residues. The ends lost 0 bases at V and 5 bases at J; junction bases unmatched: 4. Germline-derived CDR1 and CDR2 are SGHVS and FQNEAQ. CDR3 coding DNA: TGTGCCAGCAGCTTAGCACAGGGGAATTATCAGCCCCAGCATTTT. It yields the protein CASSLAQGNYQPQHF.

The V and J genes are TRBV19 and TRBJ2-7; tentative D call: TRBD2 (6 bases). Per germline, CDR1 LNHDA and CDR2 SQIVND (reference sequence). The CDR3 runs to 13 residues. V lost 4 bases and J 3 bases, leaving 10 bases between the germline ends. CDR3 region: CASSRSGLYEQYF. DNA for the CDR3: TGTGCCAGTAGTAGGAGCGGGCTCTACGAGCAGTACTTC.

The V call is TRBV5-1, the J call TRBJ2-7, with 9 positions matching TRBD1. CDR3 length equals 16 residues. V was clipped by 2 bases and J by 3 bases; unmatched bases: 9. CDR1 is SGHRS and CDR2 is YFSETQ in the germline V gene. CDR3 residues: CASSLAAGQGIYEQYF. The DNA for the CDR3 is TGCGCCAGCAGCTTAGCAGCTGGACAGGGGATCTACGAGCAGTACTTC.

The gene calls are TRBV30 and TRBJ1-6; TRBD1 agrees at 10 bases. The CDR3 is 16 residues long. Trimming cost V 5 bases and J 7 bases; bases outside gene matches: 11. Germline V gene data show CDR1 as GTSNPN and CDR2 as SVGIG (reference sequence). In nucleotides, the CDR3 is TGTGCCTGGCGACCGGGACAGGGGATCGGGAATTCACCCCTCCACTTT. This codes for CAWRPGQGIGNSPLHF.

The V and J genes are TRBV19 and TRBJ1-5, with D unclear. The CDR3 consists of 18 residues. Between the trimmed V and J ends, which lost 3 bases and 0 bases, there was a span of 18 bases. CDR1 and CDR2 from the germline V gene are LNHDA and SQIVND (reference sequence). CDR3 sequence (DNA): TGTGCCAGTAGTATTAGCGGGATGGGGTCTGCTAGCAATCAGCCCCAGCATTTT. Its protein is CASSISGMGSASNQPQHF.

This clone was seen a few times. The chain recombines TRBV9 with TRBJ1-3, with unresolved D. V shed 4 bases and J shed 4 bases, with 3 bases lying between them. The V gene's germline CDR1 is SGDLS and CDR2 YYNGEE. CDR3 length: 11 residues. CDR3 protein: CASSPGNTIYF. DNA of the CDR3: TGTGCCAGCAGCCCGGGAAACACCATATATTTT.